This T cell receptor (beta chain) is from a study of blood T cell repertoires in COVID-19. The data were produced by immunoSEQ multiplex PCR, yet TCRdb's version contains in-frame clones alone and is incomplete. The data hold fewer than 300,000 clones, with roughly 80% observed a single time. Participants spanned ages roughly 18 to 90 years and resided in roughly 22 US areas. This CDR3 region has 14 residues. V gave up 6 bases and J gave up 8 bases, with 17 bases separating them. Germline V gives CDR1 MGHDK, CDR2 SYGVNS. V usage is TRBV25-1 and J usage is TRBJ2-1, with D possibly being TRBD1 (6 bases). The clonotype originates from a man aged 35-49 years who had been exposed to COVID-19. Sequenced material: PBMCs or T cells enriched from blood (not recorded which). The CDR3 region has the DNA TGTGCCAGCAGCCAAAACAGGGATTTCGATGAGCAGTTCTTC. Residues: CASSQNRDFDEQFF.